The sequence of this T cell receptor beta chain was determined in a study of cytomegalovirus exposure and HLA in healthy donors. Worth noting for this clone: Its antigen is still unknown.

Germline CDR1 is MNHEY and CDR2 is SVGAGI. J gave up 6 bases and V 2 bases, and 6 bases lay outside the gene matches. The CDR3 totals 15 residues. Findings of the study overall: Among CMV-associated TCR beta chains, most appeared HLA-restricted in a later analysis. Specificity of three CMV-associated chains for CMV antigens was verified in vitro. A prior analysis recorded that most TCR beta V segments were productive about 87% or about 30% of the time.

Vbeta (60) and Jbeta (13) primers were used in the PCR. Libraries were prepared by immunoSEQ multiplex PCR; TCRdb keeps only in-frame clonotypes and omits some of them. In total, the table holds over 200,000 clones. The clonotype originates from a woman in her 30s in good health and CMV-seropositive. What was sequenced was PBMCs. This rearrangement joins TRBV6-5 to TRBJ2-5, with 10 bases fitting TRBD2. The CDR3 spells CASSYRLAGEKTQYF. DNA for the CDR3: TGTGCCAGCAGTTACCGGCTAGCGGGAGAAAAGACCCAGTACTTC.